The source of this T cell receptor beta chain is a study of cytomegalovirus exposure and HLA in healthy donors (dated by TCRdb to 2017 to 2019). For the wider study: In an earlier analysis of under 750 of the donors, 276 Gb of sequence data and about 110 million unique TCR beta sequences from roughly 190 million T cells were reported. Approximately 300 gigabases of sequencing data and tens of millions of unique TCR sequences were included in an early release covering 550 to 650 HLA-typed donors. The genetic ancestry cluster associated with self-reported Caucasian donors included about four fifths of the 398 genotyped donors. The study was designed to test whether signatures of past pathogen exposure could be identified by cataloging public T cell receptors. The T cell repertoires of about 700 subjects were profiled by immunosequencing and related to cytomegalovirus serostatus. In addition to the first cohort of around 670 subjects, a separate validation cohort of 130 or so different subjects was used. The study combined high-throughput TCR immunosequencing, statistical association of individual TCRs with disease status, and machine learning to predict cytomegalovirus infection status. In a later analysis, previously published TCR beta repertoires from several hundred donors were re-analyzed and high-resolution HLA genotyping was added so that TCR occurrence patterns could be studied. Rather than using new phenotypic data, the later analysis identified candidate immune exposures from TCR beta sequences and from how often those sequences occurred across donors. An earlier analysis of 587 of the donors applied high-throughput TCR beta sequencing to assess whether each TCR beta V gene segment acted as functional or pseudogenic. Donor age, sex, ethnicity and CMV serostatus were compiled together with the repertoire data. A later genetic analysis took genome-wide SNP genotypes for about 55% of the 666 donors and used that subset as a discovery cohort. Every repertoire in the discovery cohort had been generated on one and the same sequencing platform. Both class I and class II loci were covered by HLA typing, at four-digit resolution. The number of typed donors differed by locus: about 620-640 for A, B, C, DRB1 and DQB1; 522 for DQA1; some 610 for DPA1; and approximately 450 for DPB1. Roughly 5 DR-DQ haplotypes were handled as single units for association and clustering, since linkage in the cohort was strong. On average, 235,054 unique TCR beta nucleotide sequences were sequenced per donor among fewer than 500 genotyped donors of the cohort, with roughly 18% of those sequences being non-productive.

Details on this clone: It lacks a known antigen.

On the study overall, not on this receptor specifically: A later analysis associated 15,000 to 20,000 TCR beta sequences with specific HLA alleles at a false discovery rate of 0.05. In an earlier analysis of about 600 of the donors, most TCR beta V segments appeared in productive rearrangements about 90% or about 30% of the time, broadly matching IMGT annotations. In vitro tests confirmed that a few of the cytomegalovirus-associated TCR beta chains recognize cytomegalovirus antigens. This cohort had only TCR beta chains sequenced, and the lack of alpha or paired-chain data limited which features could be detected. A further reported finding was that TCR beta sequences accurately predicted the HLA-A and HLA-B alleles for most subjects in the first cohort. Compared with equally common non-associated chains, HLA-associated TCR beta chains in a later analysis were more clonally expanded and had lower generation probabilities. Most CMV-associated TCR beta chains appeared to be HLA-restricted in a later analysis, and the HLA associations seemed to be driven largely by CMV exposure. Roughly uniform sequencing depth across donors was assumed in presence/absence analyses, although this assumption may not hold. According to a later analysis, TCR association rates differed among HLA loci, with DRB1 alleles showing the most associated TCRs and HLA-C alleles showing the fewest. Across donors, most TCR sequences were observed very rarely, whereas some public TCRs were present in many individuals. Several of the top co-occurrence clusters appeared to be linked to parvovirus B19, influenza, CMV and Epstein-Barr virus, according to a later analysis. CMV serostatus was the only immune exposure information available for the cohort. According to a later genetic analysis, donors in an Asian-associated ancestry cluster had fewer N-insertions in productive TCRs than the roughly 670-donor mean. Linkage disequilibrium might explain the correlated functional status among segregating V segments, but an unknown experimental factor could not be excluded. Strong co-occurrence of HLA alleles, especially DR and DQ, made assigning TCR associations to individual alleles difficult. The study listed 164 TCR beta chains as associated with cytomegalovirus. Some IMGT-functional V segments, including TRBV6-2 and TRBV6-3, could not be told apart with the 87-base-pair reads, so those segments were excluded. Because HLA typing was unavailable for some donors at each locus, only the typed subset was used in association tests. A cluster of highly shared sequence variants was judged likely to be a technical artifact of the sequencing pipeline. The classifier was reported to diagnose cytomegalovirus status with high specificity and sensitivity in both the original cohort and the validation cohort. V-gene and J-gene trimming of TCR beta chains was associated with a missense DCLRE1C variant in a later genetic analysis, and the association was replicated in an independent cohort. Because counts were too low, about 18 rarely observed V segments, including chromosome 9 orphons, were excluded from the earlier analysis of some 590 of the donors. The authors suggested that the approach could potentially be generalized to other disease states and immunological phenotypes.

The cohort consisted of some 730 healthy bone marrow donors. All cohort members were sampled while nominally healthy, although unrecorded immune exposures were likely present. The donor was CMV seropositive and was included in the group of 300 or so seropositive cohort members. A peripheral blood sample was provided by each donor, and peripheral blood mononuclear cells were used for TCR beta sequencing. Genomic DNA was extracted from the blood cell samples with the Qiagen DNeasy Blood Extraction Kit. Libraries were made using the immunoSEQ multiplex PCR assay. For the multiplex PCR, a mixture combining 60 forward primers for TCR Vbeta segments and 13 reverse primers for TCR Jbeta segments was used. The CDR3 region of rearranged TCR beta genes was amplified from genomic DNA by a multiplex PCR assay. The amplified TCR beta libraries were sequenced on the Illumina HiSeq System as 87-base-pair reads. As for the original processing: A later analysis tallied about 77 million unique TCR beta chains across the 700 or so repertoires, and about 10 million of those chains were shared by two or more donors. To remove PCR and sequencing errors, raw reads were error-corrected and collapsed into unique sequences using a nearest-neighbor algorithm that merged closely related sequences. V, D and J gene segments were assigned by aligning CDR3 sequences to IMGT reference sequences. For a sequence to be retained, at least a six-nucleotide match to both a V gene segment and a J gene segment was required. A rearrangement was called productive if the CDR3 had no stop codons and remained in frame with V and J, and every other rearrangement was called non-productive. CDR3 was defined according to IMGT convention as the region running from the second conserved V-encoded cysteine to the conserved J-encoded phenylalanine. Sequences without an unambiguous match to a single V gene segment were excluded from the earlier analysis of about 600 of the donors. In an earlier analysis of approximately 500 of the donors, a V segment was called functional when productive rearrangements were above 56.7%, and segregating when the standard deviation between donors exceeded 5%. To diagnose cytomegalovirus status from the catalog of TCR beta chain sequences, a statistical classification framework was built. V and J gene assignment, in a later analysis, came from comparing TCR nucleotide sequences with IMGT/GENE-DB human TR gene sequences. Using the TCRdist pipeline, a later analysis assigned CDR3 sequences along with most-parsimonious VDJ recombination scenarios. A later analysis defined each TCR beta chain by its CDR3 amino acid sequence plus V-gene family, and excluded reads lacking a unique V-gene family. To address suspected cross-contamination and a sequencing artifact, a later analysis removed around 590 highly shared, low-generation-probability nucleotide sequences. A later analysis calculated a clonal expansion index for each public chain from normalized within-repertoire ranks of inferred template counts. In a later analysis, generation probabilities were computed with a VDJ recombination model fitted to out-of-frame rearrangements, and the resulting probabilities were checked against IGoR. In a later analysis, TCR-TCR, TCR-HLA and TCR-CMV co-occurrence was scored with hypergeometric tests, and a repertoire-size bias correction was applied to TCR pairs. To estimate false discovery rates, a later analysis permuted the HLA or CMV assignments 20 times. A later analysis grouped co-occurring TCRs with DBSCAN, adding TCRdist sequence similarity when clustering within HLA-allele-positive subsets. Repertoires with fewer than 30,000 or more than 120,000 public chains were left out of co-occurrence clustering, as were several repertoires with anomalous nucleotide sharing. TCRdb mirrors the immuneACCESS table, restricted to in-frame sequences. Some clones are absent from its copies; in checked studies, under half trace to an unresolved V gene, and the reason for the others is unknown. V and J calls and clone size follow that table, whereas D and trimming were derived from the DNA. The table kept for this sample lists some 76,000 clones. Of the sample, 2.4% falls within the top ten clones.

From the cysteine up to the phenylalanine, the CDR3 has a length of 14 residues. Of the read, only the CDR3 DNA is kept; its 42 bases are in frame from base 1. The CDR1 and CDR2 encoded by the germline V gene (reference sequence) are MNHNY and SVGAGI. The germline ends are 10 bases apart after V is trimmed by 2 bases and J by 5 bases. Sequencing input: PBMCs. The chain was built from TRBV6-6 and TRBJ1-5, with the D gene too uncertain to name. This clonotype was obtained from a female donor in good health and CMV-seropositive. The sequenced DNA: TGTGCCAGCAGTTACGGAATGAGGGATCAGCCCCAGCATTTT. It specifies CASSYGMRDQPQHF.